The T cell receptor (beta chain) under discussion was sequenced for a study of OX40 agonist ivuxolimab in advanced cancers. For the study in its entirety: Ivuxolimab was an agonistic, fully human IgG2 monoclonal antibody directed against OX40 (CD134), a costimulatory receptor. Intravenous ivuxolimab was administered to patients every 2 weeks at six dose levels: 0.01, 0.1, 0.3, 1.5, 3 and 10 mg/kg. Of the roughly 52 patients in dose escalation, around 19 had hepatocellular carcinoma, some 15 had melanoma, 9 had renal cell carcinoma and 9 had head and neck cancer. A male proportion of almost 85% and a mean age of 60 years, ranging from about 20 to 85, were recorded for the dose-escalation cohort. Patients were allowed to have had prior anti-PD-1, anti-PD-L1 or anti-CTLA-4 therapy, and approximately 40% of the dose-escalation patients had been treated with checkpoint inhibitors. Partial responses were achieved by three dose-escalation patients, of whom one had hepatocellular carcinoma and two had cutaneous melanoma. The purpose of peripheral TCRbeta sequencing was to test whether ivuxolimab changed TCR sequence diversity and led to clonal T-cell expansion. The paper covers the monotherapy dose-escalation part of the phase I ivuxolimab trial, which included N of about 50 patients.

For sequencing of the TCRbeta CDR3 region, genomic DNA was extracted from the sorted cells. The immunoSEQ Assay was used to sequence the TCRbeta CDR3 regions. TCRdb mirrors the immuneACCESS table, restricted to in-frame sequences. Some clones are absent from its copies; in checked studies, under half trace to an unresolved V gene, and the reason for the others is unknown. The sample profile shows 70,000 or so clones; around 87% of them were found once. Jointly, the top ten make up about 2.1% of the sample. General study outcomes and caveats: Low levels of normalized T-cell clonal expansion were also seen in some nonresponding patients. After ivuxolimab, expanded clones were on average more numerous among CD8+ T cells than among CD4+ T cells. In the 0.1-3.0 mg/kg groups, partial responders had among the lowest normalized peripheral clonal expansion, particularly in CD8+ T cells. The antigen specificity of the clonally expanded peripheral T cells was not determined. Clonal expansion of both CD4+ and CD8+ blood T cells was observed from baseline to week 6 at doses 0.1 to 3.0 mg/kg.

From a lookup of the germline V gene, CDR1 and CDR2 are SGHTA and FQGNSA. The CDR3, from cysteine to phenylalanine, totals 15 residues. The retained sequence is limited to the CDR3, 45 bases, with the frame set at the first base. V drops 3 bases and J drops 5 bases, leaving 16 bases in between. The trial excluded patients who had a history of autoimmune disease or who were on systemic immunosuppression. In every dose cohort, peripheral blood was drawn for TCR sequencing at baseline, cycle 4 day 1, and cycle 7 day 1. Samples were obtained from an open-label, multicenter, first-in-human phase I dose-escalation trial of ivuxolimab. The trial enrolled adults with locally advanced or metastatic head and neck squamous cell, hepatocellular, melanoma or renal cell carcinoma. Before TCR sequencing, CD4+ T cells and CD8+ T cells from peripheral blood were sorted into separate populations. Concerning this clone: Its binding antigen is unknown. No much larger clone is present one base from it, and per-base qualities are unavailable.

This material consisted of CD4+ or CD8+ T cells sorted from blood, taken in a trial of the OX40 agonist ivuxolimab. The receptor comes from an adult with an advanced solid tumor such as melanoma, head and neck, liver or kidney cancer. This sequence uses TRBV7-2 and TRBJ2-5; the D call is tentative, TRBD1 or TRBD2, as each matches 5 bases. The CDR3 in this case is CASSFLPGTGETQYF. The nucleotide sequence reads TGTGCCAGCAGCTTTTTGCCGGGGACGGGGGAGACCCAGTACTTC.